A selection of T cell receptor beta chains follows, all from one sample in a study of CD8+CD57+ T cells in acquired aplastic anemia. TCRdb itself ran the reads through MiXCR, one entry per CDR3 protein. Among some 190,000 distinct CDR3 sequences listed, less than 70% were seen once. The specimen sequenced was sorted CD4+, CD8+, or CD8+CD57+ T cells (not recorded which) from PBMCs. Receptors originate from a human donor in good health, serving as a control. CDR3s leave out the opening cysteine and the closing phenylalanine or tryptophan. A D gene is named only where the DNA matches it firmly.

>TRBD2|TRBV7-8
ASSLGLAGPLDTQY
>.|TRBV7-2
ASSQEGLRDTQY
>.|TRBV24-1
ATSDPPDSAGYT
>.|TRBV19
ASSNTPGSLDGYT
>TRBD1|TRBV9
ASSVGTGAEAF
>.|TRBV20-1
SASAGKVNTEAF
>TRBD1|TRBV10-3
AISESSTGPTEAF
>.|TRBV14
ASSSLSPPTDTQY
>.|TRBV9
ASSVADGSNYSYT
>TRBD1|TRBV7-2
ASSLVGQGAKETQY
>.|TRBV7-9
ASSLGGSTTQY
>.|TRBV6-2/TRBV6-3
ASTLSSAGQPQH
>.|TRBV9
ASSVARSASTDTQY
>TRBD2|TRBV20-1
SARDRGGVDTQY
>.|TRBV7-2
ASSWSVVDTQY
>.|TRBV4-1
ASSRTADTDTQY
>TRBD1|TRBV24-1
ATSDSRTGGYGCT
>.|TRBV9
ASSFHTGYNSPLH
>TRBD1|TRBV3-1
ASSLAGTGVF
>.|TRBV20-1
SARDWGGARNTEAF
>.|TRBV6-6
ASSYGRLNTEAF
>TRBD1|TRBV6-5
ASSSTGEGEKLF
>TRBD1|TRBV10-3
AIKPGQGSSYEQY
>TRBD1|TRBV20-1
SANQGQGGYSPLH
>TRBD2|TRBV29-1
SVFRSGRSDTQY
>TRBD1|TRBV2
ASSGLRGRYEQY
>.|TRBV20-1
SARRGGAPPLQF
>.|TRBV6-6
ASSQEVGQPQH